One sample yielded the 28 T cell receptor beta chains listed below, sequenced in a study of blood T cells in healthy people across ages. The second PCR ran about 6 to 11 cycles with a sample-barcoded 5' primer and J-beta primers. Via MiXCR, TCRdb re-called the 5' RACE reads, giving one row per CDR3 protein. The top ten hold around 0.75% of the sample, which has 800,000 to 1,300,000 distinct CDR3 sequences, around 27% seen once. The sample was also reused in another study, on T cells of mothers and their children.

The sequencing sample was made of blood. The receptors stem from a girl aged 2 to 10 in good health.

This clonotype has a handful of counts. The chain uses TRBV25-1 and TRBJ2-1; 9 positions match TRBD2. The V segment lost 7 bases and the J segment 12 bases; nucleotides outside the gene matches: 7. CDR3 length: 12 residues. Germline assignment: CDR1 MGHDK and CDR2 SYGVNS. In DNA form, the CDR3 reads TGTGCCAGCACGCTTGCAGCGGGAGGGCAGTTCTTC. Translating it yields CASTLAAGGQFF. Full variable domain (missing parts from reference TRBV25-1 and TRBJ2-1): EADIYQTPRYLVIGTGKKITLECSQTMGHDKMYWYQQDPGMELHLIHYSYGVNSTEKGDLSSESTVSRIRTEHFPLTLESARPSHTSQYLCASTLAAGGQFFGPGTRLTVL.

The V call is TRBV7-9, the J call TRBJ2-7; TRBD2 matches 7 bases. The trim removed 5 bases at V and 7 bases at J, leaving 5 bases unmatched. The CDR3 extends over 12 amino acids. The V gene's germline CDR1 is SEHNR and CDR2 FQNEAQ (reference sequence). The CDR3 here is CASSVGEGEQYF. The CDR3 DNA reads TGTGCCAGCAGCGTAGGGGAGGGGGAGCAGTACTTC. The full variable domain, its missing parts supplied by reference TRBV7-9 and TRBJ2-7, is DTGVSQNPRHKITKRGQNVTFRCDPISEHNRLYWYRQTLGQGPEFLTYFQNEAQLEKSRLLSDRFSAERPKGSFSTLEIQRTEQGDSAMYLCASSVGEGEQYFGPGTRLTVT.

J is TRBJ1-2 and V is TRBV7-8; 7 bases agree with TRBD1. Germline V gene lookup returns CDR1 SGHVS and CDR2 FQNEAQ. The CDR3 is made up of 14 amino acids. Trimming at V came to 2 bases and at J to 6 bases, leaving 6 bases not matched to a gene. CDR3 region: CASSLRRDRDGYTF. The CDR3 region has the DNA TGTGCCAGCAGCTTACGCCGGGACAGAGATGGCTACACCTTC.

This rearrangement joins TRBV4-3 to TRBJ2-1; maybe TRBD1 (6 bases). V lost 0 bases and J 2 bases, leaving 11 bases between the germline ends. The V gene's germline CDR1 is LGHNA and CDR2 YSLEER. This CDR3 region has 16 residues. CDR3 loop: CASSQDGQRPYNEQFF. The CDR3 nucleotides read TGCGCCAGCAGCCAAGATGGACAGCGTCCCTACAATGAGCAGTTCTTC.

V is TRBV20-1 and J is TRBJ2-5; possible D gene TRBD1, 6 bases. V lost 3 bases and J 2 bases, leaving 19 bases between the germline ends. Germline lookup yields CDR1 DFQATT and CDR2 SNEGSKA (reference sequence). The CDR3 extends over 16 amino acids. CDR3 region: CSASGQGRSLQETQYF. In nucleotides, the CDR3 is TGCAGTGCTAGTGGTCAGGGGAGAAGCCTTCAAGAGACCCAGTACTTC.

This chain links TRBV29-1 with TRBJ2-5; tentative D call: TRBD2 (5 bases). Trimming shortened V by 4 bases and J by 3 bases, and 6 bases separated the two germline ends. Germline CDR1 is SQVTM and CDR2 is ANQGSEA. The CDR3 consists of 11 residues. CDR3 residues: CSVVLEETQYF. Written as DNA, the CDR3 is TGCAGCGTTGTACTAGAAGAGACCCAGTACTTC.

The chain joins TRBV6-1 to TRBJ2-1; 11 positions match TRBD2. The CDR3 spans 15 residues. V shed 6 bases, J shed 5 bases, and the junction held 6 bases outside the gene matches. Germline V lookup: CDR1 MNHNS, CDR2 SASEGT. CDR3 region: CASRRGLAENNEQFF. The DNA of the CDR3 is TGTGCCAGCAGGCGGGGACTAGCGGAAAACAATGAGCAGTTCTTC.

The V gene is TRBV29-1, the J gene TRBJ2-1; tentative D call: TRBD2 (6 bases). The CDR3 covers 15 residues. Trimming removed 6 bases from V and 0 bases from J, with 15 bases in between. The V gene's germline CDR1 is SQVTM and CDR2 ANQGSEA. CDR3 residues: CSVTGGGSSYNEQFF. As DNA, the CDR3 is TGCAGCGTGACCGGCGGAGGGAGCTCCTACAATGAGCAGTTCTTC.

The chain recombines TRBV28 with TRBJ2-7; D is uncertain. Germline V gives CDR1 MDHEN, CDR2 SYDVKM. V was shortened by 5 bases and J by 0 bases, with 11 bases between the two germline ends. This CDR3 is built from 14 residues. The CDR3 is CASSPSTYSYEQYF. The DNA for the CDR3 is TGTGCCAGCAGTCCCTCGACCTACTCCTACGAGCAGTACTTC.

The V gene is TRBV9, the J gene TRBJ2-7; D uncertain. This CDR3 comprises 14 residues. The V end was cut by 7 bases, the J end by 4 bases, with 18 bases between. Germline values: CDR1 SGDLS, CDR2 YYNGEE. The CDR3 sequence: CASSLSGFGYEQYF. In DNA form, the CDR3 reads TGTGCCAGCTCCCTAAGTGGGTTTGGGTACGAGCAGTACTTC.

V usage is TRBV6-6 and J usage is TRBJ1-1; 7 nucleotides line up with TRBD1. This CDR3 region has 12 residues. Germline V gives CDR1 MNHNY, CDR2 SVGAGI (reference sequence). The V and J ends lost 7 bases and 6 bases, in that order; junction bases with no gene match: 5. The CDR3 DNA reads TGTGCCAGCAAACCCCAGGGGGCTGAAGCTTTCTTT. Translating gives CASKPQGAEAFF.

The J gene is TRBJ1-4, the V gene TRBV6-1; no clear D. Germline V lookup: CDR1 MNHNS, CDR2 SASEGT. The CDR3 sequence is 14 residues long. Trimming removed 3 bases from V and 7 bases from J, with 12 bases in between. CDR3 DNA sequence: TGTGCCAGCAGTGAGACGGGAAGACTTGAAAAACTGTTTTTT. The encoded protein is CASSETGRLEKLFF.

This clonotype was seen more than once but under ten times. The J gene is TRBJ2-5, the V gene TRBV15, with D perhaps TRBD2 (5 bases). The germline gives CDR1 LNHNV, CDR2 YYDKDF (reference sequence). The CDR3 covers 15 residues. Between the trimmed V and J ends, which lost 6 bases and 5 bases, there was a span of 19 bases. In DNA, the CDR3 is TGTGCCACCAGTCCGGGGAGATTTATCGACGAGACCCAGTACTTC. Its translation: CATSPGRFIDETQYF. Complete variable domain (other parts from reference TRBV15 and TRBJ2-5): DAMVIQNPRYQVTQFGKPVTLSCSQTLNHNVMYWYQQKSSQAPKLLFHYYDKDFNNEADTPDNFQSRRPNTSFCFLDIRSPGLGDTAMYLCATSPGRFIDETQYFGPGTRLLVL.

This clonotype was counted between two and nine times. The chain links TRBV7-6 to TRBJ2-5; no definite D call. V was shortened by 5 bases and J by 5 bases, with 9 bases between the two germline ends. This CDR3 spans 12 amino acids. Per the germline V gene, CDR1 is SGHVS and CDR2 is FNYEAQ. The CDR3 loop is CASSQPYETQYF. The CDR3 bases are TGTGCCAGCAGCCAGCCCTACGAGACCCAGTACTTC. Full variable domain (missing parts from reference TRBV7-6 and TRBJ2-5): GAGVSQSPRYKVTKRGQDVALRCDPISGHVSLYWYRQALGQGPEFLTYFNYEAQQDKSGLPNDRFSAERPEGSISTLTIQRTEQRDSAMYRCASSQPYETQYFGPGTRLLVL.

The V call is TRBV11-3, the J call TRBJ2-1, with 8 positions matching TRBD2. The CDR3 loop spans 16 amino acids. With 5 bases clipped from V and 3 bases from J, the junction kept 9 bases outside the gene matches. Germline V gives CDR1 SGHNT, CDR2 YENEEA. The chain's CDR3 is CASSPGGETYYNEQFF. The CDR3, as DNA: TGTGCCAGCAGCCCGGGGGGGGAGACGTACTACAATGAGCAGTTCTTC.

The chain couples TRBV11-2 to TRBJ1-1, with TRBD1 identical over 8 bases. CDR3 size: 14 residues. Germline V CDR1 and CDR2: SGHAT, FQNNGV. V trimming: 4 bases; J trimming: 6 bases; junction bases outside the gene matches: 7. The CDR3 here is CASSSIRGPPEAFF. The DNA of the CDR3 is TGTGCCAGCAGCTCAATCAGGGGGCCCCCTGAAGCTTTCTTT.

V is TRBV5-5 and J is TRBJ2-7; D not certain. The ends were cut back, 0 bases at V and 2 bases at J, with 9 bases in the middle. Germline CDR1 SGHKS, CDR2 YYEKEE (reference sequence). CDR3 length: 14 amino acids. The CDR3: CASSLESRAYEQYF. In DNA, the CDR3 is TGTGCCAGCAGCTTGGAATCCCGGGCCTACGAGCAGTACTTC.

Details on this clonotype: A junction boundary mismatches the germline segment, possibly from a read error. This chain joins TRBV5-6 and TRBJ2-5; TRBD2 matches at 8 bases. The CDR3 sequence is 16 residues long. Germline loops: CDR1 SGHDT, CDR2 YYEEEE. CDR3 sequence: CAGSPEVGRADETQYF. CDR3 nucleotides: TGTGCCGGCAGCCCGGAGGTCGGGAGGGCCGATGAGACCCAGTACTTC.

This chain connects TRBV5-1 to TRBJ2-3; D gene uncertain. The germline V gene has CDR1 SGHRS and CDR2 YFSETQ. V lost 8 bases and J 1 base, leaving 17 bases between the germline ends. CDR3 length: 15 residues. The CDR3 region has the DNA TGCGCCAGTCAAACCCCCTTCGGTGGCACAGATACGCAGTATTTT. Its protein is CASQTPFGGTDTQYF.

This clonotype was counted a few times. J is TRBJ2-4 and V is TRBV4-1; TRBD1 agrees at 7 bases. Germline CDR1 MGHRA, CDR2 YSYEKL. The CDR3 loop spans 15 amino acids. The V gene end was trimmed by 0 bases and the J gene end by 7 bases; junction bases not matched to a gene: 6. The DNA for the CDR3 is TGCGCCAGCAGCCAAGACCCCGGGACAGCCAACATTCAGTACTTC. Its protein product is CASSQDPGTANIQYF.

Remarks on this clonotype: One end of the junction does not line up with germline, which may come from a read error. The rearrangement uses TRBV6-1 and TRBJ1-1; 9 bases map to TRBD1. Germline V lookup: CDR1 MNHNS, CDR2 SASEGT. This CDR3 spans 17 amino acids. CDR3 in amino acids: CASSPMGWDRVNTEASF. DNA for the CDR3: TGTGCCAGCAGTCCCATGGGTTGGGACAGGGTGAACACTGAAGCTTCCTTT.

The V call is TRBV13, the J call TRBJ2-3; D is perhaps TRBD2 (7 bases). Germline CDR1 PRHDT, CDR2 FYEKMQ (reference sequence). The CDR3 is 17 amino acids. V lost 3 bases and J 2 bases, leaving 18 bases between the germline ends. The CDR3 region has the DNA TGTGCCAGCAGCTTTGGGGGCTCTAGCGGCTTCACAGATACGCAGTATTTT. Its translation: CASSFGGSSGFTDTQYF.

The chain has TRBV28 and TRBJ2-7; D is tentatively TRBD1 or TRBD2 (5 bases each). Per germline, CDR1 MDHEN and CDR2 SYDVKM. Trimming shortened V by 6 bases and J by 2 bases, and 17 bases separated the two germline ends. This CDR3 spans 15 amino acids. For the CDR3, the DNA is TGTGCCAGCAGCCGAGGGGTTCGGGGAACCTACGAGCAGTACTTC. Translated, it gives CASSRGVRGTYEQYF.

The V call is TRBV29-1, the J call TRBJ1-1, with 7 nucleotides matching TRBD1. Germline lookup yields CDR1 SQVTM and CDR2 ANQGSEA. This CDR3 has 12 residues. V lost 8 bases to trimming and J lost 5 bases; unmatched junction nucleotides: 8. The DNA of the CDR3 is TGCAGCTATACAGGGGACGGTACTGAAGCTTTCTTT. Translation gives CSYTGDGTEAFF.

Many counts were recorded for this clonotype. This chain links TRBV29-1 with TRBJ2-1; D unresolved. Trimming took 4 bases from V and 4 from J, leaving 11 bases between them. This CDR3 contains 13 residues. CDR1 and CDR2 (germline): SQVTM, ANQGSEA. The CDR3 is CSVGGLKYNEQFF. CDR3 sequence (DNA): TGCAGCGTTGGCGGCCTAAAGTACAATGAGCAGTTCTTC.

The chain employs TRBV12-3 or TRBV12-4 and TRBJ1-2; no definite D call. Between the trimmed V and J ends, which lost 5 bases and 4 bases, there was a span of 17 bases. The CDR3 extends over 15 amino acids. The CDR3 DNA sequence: TGTGCCAGCAGTACCAGGCCCGGGGTGGGCTATGGCTACACCTTC. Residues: CASSTRPGVGYGYTF.

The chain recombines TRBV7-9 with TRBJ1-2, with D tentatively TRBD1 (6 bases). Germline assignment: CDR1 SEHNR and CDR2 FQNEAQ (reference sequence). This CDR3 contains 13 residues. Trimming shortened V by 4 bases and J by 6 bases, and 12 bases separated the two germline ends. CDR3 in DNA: TGTGCCAGCAGCTCACAGGGTCGGAATGGCTACACCTTC. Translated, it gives CASSSQGRNGYTF.

CDR3 DNA: TGTGCCAGCAATACCGGGACAGGGGCGAAGGAGACCCAGTACTTC. Translating gives CASNTGTGAKETQYF. This chain joins TRBV12-3 or TRBV12-4 and TRBJ2-1; 10 bases line up with TRBD1. The J call is in doubt because the DNA end fits TRBJ2-5 better. This CDR3 spans 15 amino acids.